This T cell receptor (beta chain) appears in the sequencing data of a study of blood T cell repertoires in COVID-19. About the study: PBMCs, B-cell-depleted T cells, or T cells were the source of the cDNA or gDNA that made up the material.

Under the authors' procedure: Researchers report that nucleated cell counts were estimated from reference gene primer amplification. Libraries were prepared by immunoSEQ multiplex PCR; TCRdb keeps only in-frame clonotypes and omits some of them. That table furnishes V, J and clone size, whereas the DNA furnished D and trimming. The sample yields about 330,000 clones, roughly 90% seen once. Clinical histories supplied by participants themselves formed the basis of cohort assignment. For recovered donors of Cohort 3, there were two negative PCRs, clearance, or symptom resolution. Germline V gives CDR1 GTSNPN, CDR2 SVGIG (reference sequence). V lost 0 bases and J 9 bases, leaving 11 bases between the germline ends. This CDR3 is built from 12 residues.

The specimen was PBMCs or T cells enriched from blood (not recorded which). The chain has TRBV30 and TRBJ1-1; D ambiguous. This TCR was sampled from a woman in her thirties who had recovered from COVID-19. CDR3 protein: CAWSVASNKAFF. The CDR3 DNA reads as TGTGCCTGGAGTGTAGCGAGTAATAAAGCTTTCTTT. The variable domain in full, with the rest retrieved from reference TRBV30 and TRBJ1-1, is SQTIHQWPATLVQPVGSPLSLECTVEGTSNPNLYWYRQAAGRGLQLLFYSVGIGQISSEVPQNLSASRPQDRQFILSSKKLLLSDSGFYLCAWSVASNKAFFGQGTRLTVV.